This T cell receptor (beta chain) was identified in a study of PD-1 blockade in classical Hodgkin lymphoma. Overall study results and limits: CD4+ but not CD8+ TCR diversity rose significantly by C4D1.

This table comes from immunoSEQ multiplex PCR, and its TCRdb copy is limited to in-frame clones, with some not included. The table shows almost 95,000 clones, with under 85% occurring only once. A note on this clone: The antigen is unknown.

The germline CDR1 and CDR2 sequences are KGHSH and LQKENI. This CDR3 region has 16 residues. With 2 bases removed from V and 1 base from J, the gap between germline ends came to 14 bases. Time point reported: cycle 4 day 1 (C4D1), after less than 7 weeks of nivolumab. All patients experienced relapse after autologous stem cell transplantation, and brentuximab vedotin exposure was variable. The source of this sequence is a human donor with classical Hodgkin lymphoma. The chain combines TRBV18 with TRBJ1-1; D gene ambiguous. This specimen consisted of peripheral blood mononuclear cells (PBMCs), obtained before the fourth cycle of nivolumab. The CDR3, as DNA: TGTGCCAGCTCACCAATTCGGGGATGGAGGAACACTGAAGCTTTCTTT. This codes for CASSPIRGWRNTEAFF.